The 2 T cell receptor beta chains below were found in one sample sequenced in a study of identical twins. TCRdb reanalysed the 5' RACE reads using MiXCR and keeps one entry per CDR3 protein. The data show 1.5 million or so distinct CDR3 sequences, about 32% seen once. Sequencing used cord blood. The receptors shown here come from a newborn girl in good health.

The chain employs TRBV5-1 and TRBJ2-2, with 9 bases lining up with TRBD2. Germline assignment: CDR1 SGHRS and CDR2 YFSETQ. After removal of 1 base from V and 5 bases from J, the junction contained 3 bases not matched to a gene. This CDR3 has 15 residues. DNA for the CDR3: TGCGCCAGCAGCTTGAGTAGCGGGAGAACCGGGGAGCTGTTTTTT. It yields the protein CASSLSSGRTGELFF.

This clonotype was seen many times. The V gene is TRBV5-1, the J gene TRBJ1-2, with D uncertain. This CDR3 contains 13 residues. The germline CDR1 and CDR2 sequences are SGHRS and YFSETQ. Between the trimmed V and J ends, which lost 0 bases and 4 bases, there was a span of 7 bases. CDR3 residues: CASSLVGTYGYTF. The CDR3 DNA reads as TGCGCCAGCAGCTTGGTGGGTACCTATGGCTACACCTTC.